This T cell receptor (beta chain) derives from a study of neurological immune-mediated disorders. Findings of the study overall: No CDR3 amino acid sequences were shared by expanded clones across subjects, suggesting private repertoires in all groups.

This clonotype was detected ten times or more. Its antigen is not known. With 10-nucleotide random UMIs included, cDNA was synthesized by 5'RACE. TCRdb re-called the 5' RACE reads with MiXCR, one entry per CDR3 protein. The sample has roughly 80,000 distinct CDR3 sequences, 17% seen once; the top ten hold 15%. The sample comprised PBMCs. This clonotype was sampled from a woman aged 40 to 50 in good health.

The CDR3 reads CASSLLPGRGVADTQYF. The CDR3 DNA follows: TGTGCCAGCAGCTTACTCCCGGGCAGGGGGGTTGCAGATACGCAGTATTTT. The chain combines TRBV7-2 with TRBJ2-3; D might be TRBD1 (7 bases). The CDR3 has 17 amino acids. CDR1 is SGHTA and CDR2 is FQGNSA in the germline V gene. V was pared by 2 bases and J by 4 bases, with 19 bases between.